Given below is one TCR beta chain in context. Its specificity is unknown. A much larger clone differs by one base, so this may be a read error. CDR3 size: 16 residues. Germline V gene sequence: CDR1 KGHSH, CDR2 LQKENI. The source of the sample is a study of molecular identifiers for immune sequencing clone quantification. Study-wide findings and caveats: In naive cells, clones above 20 RNA copies held under 1% of molecules, whereas in effector cells they held over 97%.

MiXCR was run by TCRdb on the PCR reads, yielding one entry per CDR3 protein. Among some 650,000 distinct CDR3 sequences listed, 15% to 20% were seen once. The sample consisted of naive CD8+ T cells from blood, with Jurkat cell RNA spiked in. The sample's subset: FACS-sorted CD8+CD4-CCR7+CD45RA+ naive T cells. This clonotype was obtained from a human donor in good health. Some libraries in this study had Jurkat cell RNA spiked in. The chain recombines TRBV18 with TRBJ2-7; 7 positions match TRBD2. The CDR3 sequence is CASSPPSGEGSYEQCF. The CDR3 DNA reads TGTGCCAGCTCACCACCATCCGGGGAGGGCTCCTACGAGCAGTGCTTC.